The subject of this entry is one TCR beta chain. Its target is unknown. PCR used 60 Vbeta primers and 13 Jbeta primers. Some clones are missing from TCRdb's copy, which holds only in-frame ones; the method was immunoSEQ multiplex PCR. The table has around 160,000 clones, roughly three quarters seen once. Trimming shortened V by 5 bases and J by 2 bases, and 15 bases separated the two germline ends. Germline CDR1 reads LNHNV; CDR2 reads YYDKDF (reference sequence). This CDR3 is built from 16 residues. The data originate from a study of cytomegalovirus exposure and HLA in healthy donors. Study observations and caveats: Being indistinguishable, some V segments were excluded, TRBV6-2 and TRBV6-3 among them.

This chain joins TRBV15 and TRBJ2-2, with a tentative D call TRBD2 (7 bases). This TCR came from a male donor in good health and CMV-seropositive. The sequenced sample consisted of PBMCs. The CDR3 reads CATSPRGGPNTGELFF. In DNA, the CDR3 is TGTGCCACCAGCCCGAGGGGGGGGCCTAACACCGGGGAGCTGTTTTTT.